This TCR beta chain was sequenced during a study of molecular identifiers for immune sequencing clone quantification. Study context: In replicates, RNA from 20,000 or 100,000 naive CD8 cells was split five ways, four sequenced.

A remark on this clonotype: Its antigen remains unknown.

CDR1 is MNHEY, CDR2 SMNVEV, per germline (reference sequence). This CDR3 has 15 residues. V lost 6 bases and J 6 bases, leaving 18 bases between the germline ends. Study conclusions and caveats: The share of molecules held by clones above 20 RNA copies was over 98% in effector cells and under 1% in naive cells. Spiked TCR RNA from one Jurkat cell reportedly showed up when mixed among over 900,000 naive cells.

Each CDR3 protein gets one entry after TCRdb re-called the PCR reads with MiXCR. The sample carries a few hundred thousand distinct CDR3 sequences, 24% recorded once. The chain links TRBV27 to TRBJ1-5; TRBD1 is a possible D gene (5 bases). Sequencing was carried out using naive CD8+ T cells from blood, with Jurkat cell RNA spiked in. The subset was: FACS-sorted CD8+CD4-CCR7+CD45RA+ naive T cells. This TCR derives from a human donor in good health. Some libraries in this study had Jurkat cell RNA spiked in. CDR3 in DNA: TGTGCCAGCAGGGGGACCAACCTTCGGGGTCAGCCCCAGCATTTT. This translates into CASRGTNLRGQPQHF.